This section outlines one T cell receptor beta chain sequence together with its context. What it binds is not known. Indicated time point: after preoperative PTX-NDP chemotherapy. The sample comes from a study of esophageal squamous cell carcinoma under preoperative chemotherapy. TCRdb called the PCR reads again in MiXCR, with one record for every CDR3 protein. The repertoire consists of over a thousand distinct CDR3 sequences, with 29% occurring once and the leading ten covering about 26%. Study conclusions and caveats: Tumor-infiltrating lymphocytes showed no significant post-chemotherapy TCR diversity increase, unlike peripheral T cells.

This sample was obtained from a patient given preoperative chemotherapy. The sequence derives from a human donor with esophageal squamous cell carcinoma. The donor label of this sample is uncertain.

The CDR3 is CSARDRETQYF. The CDR3 bases are TGCAGTGCTAGGGACCGGGAGACCCAGTACTTC. The rearrangement joins TRBV20-1 to TRBJ2-5; D ambiguous. The CDR3 is 11 amino acids. Between the trimmed V and J ends, which lost 3 bases and 5 bases, there was a span of 7 bases. CDR1 and CDR2 from the germline V gene are DFQATT and SNEGSKA (reference sequence).